The 17 T cell receptor beta chains reported below all come from one sample, sequenced in a study of blood T cell repertoires in COVID-19. Libraries were prepared by immunoSEQ multiplex PCR; TCRdb keeps only in-frame clonotypes and omits some of them. The sample has nearly 80,000 clones, around 85% seen once. Specimen: peripheral blood. Receptor source: a woman older than 75 with active or convalescent COVID-19.

The chain joins TRBV6-2 or TRBV6-3 to TRBJ2-3; 11 bases map to TRBD1. CDR1 MNHEY and CDR2 SVGEGT come from the germline V gene. The CDR3 totals 16 residues. The junction had 11 bases not matched to a gene; V was cut back by 4 bases and J by 8 bases. CDR3 DNA: TGTGCCAGCAGTTTCGCGGGACAGGGGGGACGGGGTACGCAGTATTTT. Translated: CASSFAGQGGRGTQYF.

The chain employs TRBV19 and TRBJ2-3, with D perhaps TRBD1 (5 bases). The length of the CDR3 is 14 residues. The V gene lost 3 bases and the J gene lost 2 bases, with 9 bases spanning the gap. Per the germline V gene, CDR1 is LNHDA and CDR2 is SQIVND (reference sequence). The CDR3 nucleotides are TGTGCCAGTAGTATTCAGGGTATCACAGATACGCAGTATTTT. This gives the protein CASSIQGITDTQYF. Complete variable domain (other parts from reference TRBV19 and TRBJ2-3): DGGITQSPKYLFRKEGQNVTLSCEQNLNHDAMYWYRQDPGQGLRLIYYSQIVNDFQKGDIAEGYSVSREKKESFPLTVTSAQKNPTAFYLCASSIQGITDTQYFGPGTRLTVL.

V and J are TRBV6-6 and TRBJ1-1, with TRBD1 matching 9 bases. Germline V gene data show CDR1 as MNHNY and CDR2 as SVGAGI (reference sequence). This CDR3 is 15 amino acids long. The junction had 10 bases not matched to a gene; V was cut back by 6 bases and J by 5 bases. The CDR3 sequence: CASSRGQGIRTEAFF. Here the CDR3 DNA reads TGTGCCAGCAGCCGGGGACAGGGTATAAGGACTGAAGCTTTCTTT.

This clone was recorded once. This chain uses TRBV5-4 with TRBJ2-7; 9 positions agree with TRBD1. Per the germline V gene, CDR1 is SGHNT and CDR2 is YYREEE (reference sequence). Trimming took 3 bases from V and 7 from J; bases not matched to a gene: 11. The CDR3 covers 15 residues. The CDR3 protein is CASSSPGQGTGEQYF. The CDR3 coding sequence is TGTGCCAGCAGCTCGCCGGGACAGGGTACGGGAGAGCAGTACTTC.

The chain links TRBV30 to TRBJ2-7; maybe TRBD2 (6 bases). The CDR3 has 13 residues. The V and J ends lost 4 bases and 1 base respectively, with 11 bases between them. Germline V gives CDR1 GTSNPN, CDR2 SVGIG (reference sequence). This CDR3 reads CAWNRGVSYEQYF. The CDR3 DNA reads as TGTGCCTGGAATCGCGGGGTATCCTACGAGCAGTACTTC.

This chain connects TRBV28 to TRBJ2-1; 10 bases agree with TRBD2. This CDR3 is 17 amino acids long. V gave up 6 bases and J gave up 7 bases; unmatched junction bases: 15. Germline V gives CDR1 MDHEN, CDR2 SYDVKM. CDR3 in DNA: TGTGCCAGCAGCCCTAGCGGGGGTCGCCCGCCGGGGAATGAGCAGTTCTTC. This sequence encodes CASSPSGGRPPGNEQFF.

The chain couples TRBV28 to TRBJ1-1; D call uncertain. The CDR3 runs 13 residues. Germline-derived CDR1 and CDR2 are MDHEN and SYDVKM. V lost 6 bases, J lost 3 bases, and 11 bases lay in between. CDR3 loop: CASSRSRYTEAFF. For the CDR3, the DNA is TGTGCCAGCAGCCGGTCGAGGTACACTGAAGCTTTCTTT.

The chain has TRBV19 and TRBJ1-4; D is uncertain. V lost 3 bases, J lost 0 bases, and 5 bases lay in between. Germline-derived CDR1 and CDR2 are LNHDA and SQIVND (reference sequence). The CDR3 covers 14 residues. CDR3: CASSISSTNEKLFF. In DNA, the CDR3 is TGTGCCAGTAGTATTTCCTCAACTAATGAAAAACTGTTTTTT.

The rearrangement links TRBV5-8 to TRBJ2-7; no firm D call. Per germline, CDR1 SGHTS and CDR2 YDEGEE. The CDR3 runs to 10 residues. V lost 7 bases to trimming and J lost 3 bases, with 5 bases between them. The CDR3 loop reads CASFGYEQYF. As DNA, the CDR3 is TGTGCCAGCTTCGGCTACGAGCAGTACTTC.

The J gene is TRBJ2-3, the V gene TRBV11-3; 7 bases are a match to TRBD2. Germline V CDR1 and CDR2: SGHNT, YENEEA. CDR3 length: 12 amino acids. J gave up 6 bases and V 5 bases, and 2 bases lay outside the gene matches. The CDR3 sequence is CASSLGRDTQYF. As DNA, the CDR3 is TGTGCCAGCAGCCTCGGGAGGGATACGCAGTATTTT.

V usage is TRBV7-2 and J usage is TRBJ1-2; D unresolved. Germline V gene data show CDR1 as SGHTA and CDR2 as FQGNSA. This CDR3 has 18 residues. V lost 1 base, J lost 2 bases, and 20 bases lay in between. CDR3 DNA sequence: TGTGCCAGCAGCTTAGGAATCCTCGCTGCACAGCTCAACTATGGCTACACCTTC. The encoded protein is CASSLGILAAQLNYGYTF.

The V and J genes are TRBV28 and TRBJ2-7; no firm D call. The CDR3 extends over 15 amino acids. The germline gives CDR1 MDHEN, CDR2 SYDVKM. Trimming removed 3 bases at V and 1 base at J, with 13 bases between. Here the CDR3 DNA reads TGTGCCAGCAGTTTTGACAACTTGGGTTCCTACGAGCAGTACTTC. Translation: CASSFDNLGSYEQYF.

This sequence joins TRBV30 and TRBJ2-7, with 7 positions matching TRBD2. With V trimmed by 1 base and J by 4 bases, 7 bases remained unmatched. From germline, CDR1 is GTSNPN and CDR2 SVGIG (reference sequence). CDR3 size: 14 residues. The CDR3 region has the DNA TGTGCCTGGAGTGGGACCTCGCGGGGGTACGAGCAGTACTTC. It encodes CAWSGTSRGYEQYF.

The rearrangement joins TRBV15 to TRBJ2-3, with D possibly matching TRBD2 (6 bases). Deletions cut 3 bases from V and 4 bases from J, with 20 bases between. The germline gives CDR1 LNHNV, CDR2 YYDKDF (reference sequence). The CDR3 runs 17 residues. CDR3 DNA sequence: TGTGCCACCAGCAGGTATCGCGGGGCCCTAGGGGCAGATACGCAGTATTTT. This gives the protein CATSRYRGALGADTQYF.

This chain joins TRBV9 and TRBJ2-3; maybe TRBD1 (5 bases). This CDR3 region has 15 residues. V lost 4 bases and J 7 bases, leaving 19 bases between the germline ends. Germline V lookup: CDR1 SGDLS, CDR2 YYNGEE. The CDR3 is CASSKGESILNTQYF. Here the CDR3 DNA reads TGTGCCAGCAGCAAAGGGGAAAGTATTCTTAATACGCAGTATTTT.

The rearrangement links TRBV6-1 to TRBJ1-6, with D maybe TRBD1 (6 bases). The CDR3 has 16 amino acids. The V gene lost 2 bases and the J gene lost 9 bases, with 17 bases spanning the gap. Per germline, CDR1 MNHNS and CDR2 SASEGT. The CDR3 DNA reads TGTGCCAGCAGTGAATTTGAGGGAACAGGGAGTTCACCCCTCCACTTT. Protein sequence: CASSEFEGTGSSPLHF.

The chain uses TRBV24-1 and TRBJ2-1, with D perhaps matching TRBD2 (5 bases). This CDR3 is built from 14 residues. Germline lookup yields CDR1 KGHDR and CDR2 SFDVKD. Trimming pared 10 bases from V and 7 bases from J, leaving 19 bases between. Written as DNA, the CDR3 is TGTGCCACTAGCGATACCGGGAACCCAAATGAGCAGTTCTTC. This gives the protein CATSDTGNPNEQFF.